This T cell receptor beta chain was captured in a study of T cell changes during pregnancy in multiple sclerosis. Germline CDR1 is GTSNPN and CDR2 is SVGIG (reference sequence). V lost 6 bases and J 6 bases, leaving 24 bases between the germline ends. The CDR3 consists of 16 residues. Profiling relied on immunoSEQ multiplex PCR, and the TCRdb table lists in-frame clones only, not all of them. The table shows 50,000 to 80,000 clones, with 91% occurring only once. This TCR came from a female donor with multiple sclerosis, enrolled in a pregnancy study. This specimen was CD8+ T cells from peripheral blood mononuclear cells, taken before pregnancy. The rearrangement joins TRBV30 to TRBJ1-5; no firm D call. The CDR3 coding sequence is TGTGCCTGTCCTAACCCCTCGGGAGGCGGCTGTCAGCCCCAGCATTTT. Protein sequence: CACPNPSGGGCQPQHF.